What follows are 29 T cell receptor delta chains derived from one specimen sequenced in a study of gamma delta lymphoproliferative disorders and STAT genes. PBMCs from patients and controls supplied the genomic DNA for sequencing. TCRdb reanalysed the multiplex PCR reads with CATT. The sample carries over 1,500 delta-chain clones, about 3% recorded once. Input material: blood. All receptors come from a human donor in good health.

For this clone: TCRdb pairs this DNA with a much larger clone's protein that differs at residue 19, likely a read error; the protein shown was translated from the DNA. The chain employs TRDV2 and TRDJ1, with D tentatively TRDD2 (8 bases). Germline V CDR1 and CDR2: GEAIGNYY, EKD. The CDR3 has 22 residues. V shed 3 bases and J shed 10 bases, with 44 bases lying between them. This CDR3 reads CACDAAFLINSDTRTPSLRLIF. The DNA of the CDR3 is TGTGCCTGTGACGCCGCCTTCCTAATCAATTCGGATACGCGGACTCCCTCGCTTAGACTCATCTTT.

This clone was recorded a few times. The TCRdb protein comes from a much larger clone and disagrees with this DNA's translation at residue 5, likely due to a read error; the protein given here is derived from the DNA. CDR3 DNA: TGTGCCTGTGACATCTTGTGCCGATGCACCGATAAACTCATCTTT. This codes for CACDILCRCTDKLIF. V and J are TRDV2 and TRDJ1; D remains unclear. V gave up 2 bases and J gave up 1 base, with 13 bases separating them. The CDR3 consists of 15 residues. Germline lookup yields CDR1 GEAIGNYY and CDR2 EKD.

Only a few counts were recorded for this clone. A far larger clone lies a single base away; this is likely a read error. The same CDR3 arises from other DNA sequences in this sample as well. The chain is built from TRDV2 and TRDJ1; TRDD3 might be the D (5 bases). The CDR3 runs to 17 residues. Trimming shortened V by 0 bases and J by 2 bases, and 18 bases separated the two germline ends. Germline V gene lookup returns CDR1 GEAIGNYY and CDR2 EKD. CDR3 amino acids: CACDTVGDRLYTDKLIF. Written as DNA, the CDR3 is TGTGCCTGTGACACCGTCGGGGACCGACTGTATACCGATAAACTCATCTTT.

CDR3 sequence: CALGELSYRPGGPSIGYTDKLIF. The CDR3 nucleotides read TGTGCTCTTGGGGAACTTTCCTACCGGCCTGGGGGCCCCTCTATTGGCTACACCGATAAACTCATCTTT. This chain links TRDV1 with TRDJ1; D is possibly TRDD2 or TRDD3 (7 bases each). Germline V gene sequence: CDR1 TSWWSYY, CDR2 QGS. The CDR3 length is 23 residues. Trimming pared 0 bases from V and 0 bases from J, leaving 32 bases between.

Worth noting for this clone: The protein TCRdb gives is from a much larger clone and does not agree with this DNA's translation at residue 13, likely a read error; the protein shown here comes from the DNA. This chain links TRDV2 with TRDJ1; 13 positions match TRDD3. The J segment lost 3 bases and the V segment lost 1 base, leaving 10 bases of the junction unmatched. There are 18 residues in the CDR3. Germline loops: CDR1 GEAIGNYY, CDR2 EKD. Here the CDR3 DNA reads TGTGCCTGTGACACGCTAACTGGGGGATACGCGGTCGCCGATAAACTCATCTTT. Its translation is CACDTLTGGYAVADKLIF.

This clone has more than one count but fewer than ten. The translation of this DNA and the TCRdb protein of a much larger clone differ at residue 5, probably owing to a read error; the protein shown here is translated from the DNA. The chain links TRDV2 to TRDJ1, with a weak D call TRDD3 (5 bases). Germline V lookup: CDR1 GEAIGNYY, CDR2 EKD. The CDR3 totals 15 residues. V was pared by 3 bases and J by 4 bases, with 17 bases between. The CDR3 loop reads CACDYLKQGGDKLIF. DNA for the CDR3: TGTGCCTGTGACTACCTCAAGCAGGGGGGCGATAAACTCATCTTT.

This clone was seen only a few times. This sequence is one base from a far larger clone and is likely a read error. The rearrangement uses TRDV1 and TRDJ1; 10 bases align to TRDD3. Germline CDR1 is TSWWSYY and CDR2 is QGS. V trimming: 3 bases; J trimming: 0 bases; junction bases outside the gene matches: 40. CDR3 length: 28 residues. CDR3 DNA sequence: TGTGCTCTTGGGGATGACGGCCTTCCCCTAATTTGGTTAGTGGGGGATACAATTCGTCCGATTTACACCGATAAACTCATCTTT. Translated: CALGDDGLPLIWLVGDTIRPIYTDKLIF.

By sample share, this clone is medium-sized. Other DNA sequences within the sample encode an identical CDR3. The chain joins TRDV1 to TRDJ1; 11 bases agree with TRDD3. Trimming took 1 base from V and 3 from J; bases not matched to a gene: 37. Germline V gene data show CDR1 as TSWWSYY and CDR2 as QGS. This CDR3 has 27 amino acids. The CDR3 coding sequence is TGTGCTCTTGGGGAACGGTCAGCTCTAGGTTTGGCCTCCTGGTACTGGGGGATAAGAAGGATGGCCGATAAACTCATCTTT. Protein: CALGERSALGLASWYWGIRRMADKLIF.

With respect to this clone: A far larger clone differs by one base, so this is likely a read error. Other DNA sequences in this specimen translate into the identical CDR3. This sequence joins TRDV2 and TRDJ1; 7 positions agree with TRDD3. Germline loops: CDR1 GEAIGNYY, CDR2 EKD. The CDR3 has 15 residues. The CDR3, as DNA: TGTGCCTGTGAAACCTACCAACTGGGGACCGACAAACTCATCTTT. Protein sequence: CACETYQLGTDKLIF.

A few counts support this clone. The TCRdb protein, from a much larger clone, departs from this DNA's translation at residue 4, likely by read error; the protein shown derives from the DNA. J is TRDJ1 and V is TRDV2, with TRDD3 matching 13 bases. Germline assignment: CDR1 GEAIGNYY and CDR2 EKD. CDR3 size: 19 residues. The CDR3 sequence is CACGTLVLGDTHYTDKLIF. In DNA, the CDR3 is TGTGCCTGTGGCACCTTAGTACTGGGGGATACGCATTACACCGATAAACTCATCTTT.

There are a few counts of this clone. A far larger clone is just one base off, so this is likely a read error. Other DNA sequences in this sample translate to the same CDR3. This rearrangement joins TRDV2 to TRDJ1; 12 positions agree with TRDD3. This CDR3 comprises 18 residues. Germline V gene sequence: CDR1 GEAIGNYY, CDR2 EKD. CDR3 in DNA: TGTGCCTGTGACACCGTGAGGCTGGGGGATACGTACACCGATAAACTTATCTTT. This sequence encodes CACDTVRLGDTYTDKLIF.

Turning to this clone: The TCRdb record carries a much larger clone's protein, which differs from this DNA's translation at residue 12; a read error is the likely cause, and the protein listed here is the DNA translation. The chain combines TRDV2 with TRDJ1, with 8 positions matching TRDD3. In germline, CDR1 is GEAIGNYY, CDR2 EKD. CDR3 size: 17 residues. After removal of 1 base from V and 3 bases from J, the junction contained 12 bases not matched to a gene. The CDR3 region is CACDTGPLGAYADKLIF. DNA for the CDR3: TGTGCCTGTGACACTGGTCCACTGGGGGCGTACGCCGATAAACTCATCTTT.

For this clone: This DNA translates differently at residue 11 from the TCRdb protein, which is that of a much larger clone; a read error is likely, and the protein shown is the DNA's own translation. The chain carries TRDV1 and TRDJ1; D is uncertain. Trimming cost V 1 base and J 0 bases, with 27 bases left between them. Germline V gives CDR1 TSWWSYY, CDR2 QGS. This CDR3 is 21 amino acids long. The CDR3 nucleotides read TGTGCTCTTGGGGAACCCCCTCCTTGCCTTGAGGGTCATCAGTACACCGATAAACTCATCTTT. It specifies CALGEPPPCLEGHQYTDKLIF.

Of note for this clone: TCRdb's listed protein matches a much larger clone and diverges from this DNA's translation at residue 9, likely through a read error; the protein shown comes from the DNA. J is TRDJ1 and V is TRDV2; 8 bases line up with TRDD3. Germline CDR1 is GEAIGNYY and CDR2 is EKD. V was clipped by 0 bases and J by 0 bases; unmatched bases: 20. The CDR3 is 21 amino acids. The CDR3 coding sequence is TGTGCCTGTGACACCGTTGTCCTGAGGGATACGCGTACGGGAAACACCGATAAACTCATCTTT. As protein: CACDTVVLRDTRTGNTDKLIF.

Comments on this clone: The TCRdb protein comes from a much larger clone and disagrees with this DNA's translation at residue 3, likely due to a read error; the protein given here is derived from the DNA. The chain links TRDV2 to TRDJ1; TRDD3 matches at 13 bases. The CDR3 spans 19 residues. Germline V gives CDR1 GEAIGNYY, CDR2 EKD. CDR3 sequence (DNA): TGTGCCCGTGACACCTTAGTACTGGGGGATACGCATTACACCGATAAACTCATCTTT. It specifies CARDTLVLGDTHYTDKLIF.

The chain carries TRDV2 and TRDJ3, with 11 nucleotides matching TRDD3. The CDR3 is made up of 19 amino acids. The germline V gene has CDR1 GEAIGNYY and CDR2 EKD. V gave up 1 base and J gave up 0 bases; unmatched junction bases: 4. In DNA, the CDR3 is TGTGCCTGTGACACGGGTACTGGGGGATACTCCTGGGACACCCGACAGATGTTTTTC. It encodes CACDTGTGGYSWDTRQMFF.

This clone was seen a handful of times. This DNA's translation differs at residue 18 from TCRdb's protein, which comes from a much larger clone; a read error is likely, and the protein shown is translated from the DNA. The chain joins TRDV1 to TRDJ1, with D possibly TRDD3 on 6 matching bases. The CDR3 extends over 21 amino acids. Germline V gives CDR1 TSWWSYY, CDR2 QGS. CDR3 in DNA: TGTGCTCTTGGGGAACCCCCTCCTTGCCTTGGGGGTCATCAGTACACCGATATACTCATCTTT. This gives the protein CALGEPPPCLGGHQYTDILIF.

Comment on this clone: TCRdb has a much larger clone's protein, which differs at residue 10 from the translation of this DNA, likely because of a read error; what is shown is the protein translated from the DNA. J is TRDJ1 and V is TRDV2, with 9 nucleotides matching TRDD3. The CDR3 loop spans 15 amino acids. J gave up 4 bases and V 5 bases, and 10 bases lay outside the gene matches. Germline V gives CDR1 GEAIGNYY, CDR2 EKD. The CDR3 sequence: CACAGLGDGDDKLIF. CDR3 sequence (DNA): TGTGCCTGTGCAGGGCTGGGGGATGGGGACGATAAACTCATCTTT.

Details on this clone: This likely traces to a read error, being one base from a far larger clone. The sample contains more than one DNA sequence encoding this CDR3. The chain uses TRDV2 and TRDJ1; TRDD3 is a possible D gene (5 bases). Trimming left V 0 bases short and J 0 bases short, with 16 bases between. This CDR3 is built from 17 residues. Looked up from germline, CDR1 is GEAIGNYY and CDR2 is EKD. CDR3 nucleotide sequence: TGTGCCTGTGACACCGTAGAGGCTGGGAAGGACACCGATAAACTCATCTTT. Translated: CACDTVEAGKDTDKLIF.

As for this clone: TCRdb's entry gives the protein of a much larger clone, which mismatches this DNA's translation at residue 10, likely from a read error; the protein reported here is translated from the DNA. The genes are TRDV2 and TRDJ1; 12 bases are shared with TRDD3. The CDR3 extends over 17 amino acids. J was trimmed by 0 bases and V by 3 bases; bases with no gene match: 7. CDR1 and CDR2 from the germline V gene are GEAIGNYY and EKD. This CDR3 is CACDVLGDTTHTDKLIF. The CDR3, as DNA: TGTGCCTGTGACGTACTGGGGGATACCACTCACACCGATAAACTCATCTTT.

This clone came up a few times. TCRdb has a much larger clone's protein, which differs at residue 7 from the translation of this DNA, likely because of a read error; what is shown is the protein translated from the DNA. This chain links TRDV2 with TRDJ1; no clear D. CDR3 size: 14 residues. V was trimmed by 3 bases and J by 3 bases, leaving 13 bases between them. The V gene's germline CDR1 is GEAIGNYY and CDR2 EKD. CDR3 sequence reads: CACDPVEESDKLIF. DNA for the CDR3: TGTGCCTGTGACCCGGTGGAGGAATCCGATAAACTCATCTTT.

A few counts support this clone. A far bigger clonotype differs at one base, so this is likely a read error. In the same sample, other DNA sequences code for this CDR3. The CDR3, as DNA: TGTGCCTGTGAAACCTACCAGCTGGGGACCGATAAACTCATCTTT. This gives the protein CACETYQLGTDKLIF. The V call is TRDV2, the J call TRDJ1; maybe TRDD3 (6 bases). Per germline, CDR1 GEAIGNYY and CDR2 EKD. V gave up 4 bases and J gave up 2 bases, with 16 bases separating them. The CDR3 sequence is 15 residues long.

This clone was counted between two and nine times. This sequence is one base from a far larger clone and is likely a read error. Other nucleotide sequences in the sample specify the same CDR3. The gene calls are TRDV2 and TRDJ3, with 11 positions matching TRDD3. The ends lost 0 bases at V and 0 bases at J; junction bases unmatched: 18. Germline V lookup: CDR1 GEAIGNYY, CDR2 EKD. This CDR3 has 24 residues. CDR3 DNA: TGTGCCTGTGACACCGTTCGCCTGGGGGATACCAAGACGCTAAGCTCCTGGGACACCCGACAGATGTTTTTC. This gives the protein CACDTVRLGDTKTLSSWDTRQMFF.

This clone was picked up a small number of times. TCRdb's entry gives the protein of a much larger clone, which mismatches this DNA's translation at residue 10, likely from a read error; the protein reported here is translated from the DNA. The V and J genes are TRDV1 and TRDJ1; TRDD3 aligns across 7 bases. J gave up 0 bases and V 0 bases, and 10 bases lay outside the gene matches. The CDR3 runs 18 residues. Looked up from germline, CDR1 is TSWWSYY and CDR2 is QGS. CDR3 DNA: TGTGCTCTTGGGGAACTTGGAGTGGGGGAACCGTACACCGATAAACTCATCTTT. It specifies CALGELGVGEPYTDKLIF.

With respect to this clone: TCRdb shows a much larger clone's protein in place of this DNA's translation, and the two differ at residue 14, likely through a read error; the protein shown is translated from the DNA. The V and J genes are TRDV1 and TRDJ1, with TRDD3 matching over 7 bases. There are 19 residues in the CDR3. Losses at the gene ends were 1 base for V and 5 bases for J; bases not matched to a gene: 19. From germline, CDR1 is TSWWSYY and CDR2 QGS. The CDR3 DNA is TGTGCTCTTGGGGAACCGGCGAGGTGGATACGCGGTCGTTGGGATAAACTCATCTTT. It translates to CALGEPARWIRGRWDKLIF.

This clone has just a few counts. Given a far larger clone just one base away, this is likely a sequencing read error. Other nucleotide sequences from this sample produce the same CDR3. This rearrangement joins TRDV2 to TRDJ1, with a tentative D call TRDD3 (5 bases). V was trimmed by 0 bases and J by 0 bases, leaving 28 bases between them. This CDR3 comprises 21 residues. Germline V gene data show CDR1 as GEAIGNYY and CDR2 as EKD. This CDR3 is CACDTVALGDHIKGYTDKLIF. DNA for the CDR3: TGTGCCTGTGACACCGTGGCCCTGGGAGATCACATCAAAGGGTACACCGATAAACTCATCTTT.

As concerns this clone: A far larger clone differs by one base, so this is likely a read error. Other DNA variants within this sample encode the same CDR3. This chain connects TRDV3 to TRDJ1, with 10 bases fitting TRDD3. The CDR3 spans 25 residues. Germline-derived CDR1 and CDR2 are TVYSNPD and GDNSRS (reference sequence). The CDR3 sequence is CAFIQVVFRRKGYWGIPTYTDKLIF. For the CDR3, the DNA is TGTGCCTTTATTCAAGTGGTCTTCCGGAGGAAAGGGTACTGGGGGATCCCGACGTACACCGACAAACTCATCTTT.

This clone was seen only a few times. A read error is the likely source, as a far larger clone sits one nucleotide away. Distinct nucleotide sequences in the sample also encode this CDR3. This chain uses TRDV2 with TRDJ3, with 10 positions matching TRDD3. Germline V lookup: CDR1 GEAIGNYY, CDR2 EKD. CDR3 size: 18 residues. CDR3 sequence (DNA): TGTGCCTGCGACACCGCTGGGGGATACTCCTGGGACACCCGACAGATGTTTTTC. Translated, it gives CACDTAGGYSWDTRQMFF.

A remark on this clone: The protein that TCRdb holds for this DNA derives from a much larger clone and differs from the translated DNA at residue 8, which likely indicates a read error; the protein shown here is translated from the DNA. The chain recombines TRAV29/DV5 with TRDJ1, with D possibly being TRDD2 (6 bases). Per the germline V gene, CDR1 is NSMFDY and CDR2 is ISSIKDK. V shed 3 bases and J shed 0 bases, with 33 bases lying between them. This CDR3 contains 21 residues. CDR3 bases: TGTGCAGCAAAGACGAAGGCCCTCCTACGAAAGGGATCTGAGGACACCGATAAACTCATCTTT. This translates into CAAKTKALLRKGSEDTDKLIF.